Sequencing of this T cell receptor (beta chain) was carried out in a study of technical replicates of blood from a few donors. Assay: immunoSEQ multiplex PCR; the TCRdb copy retains only in-frame clones and omits some. Counted here are fewer than 80,000 clones, roughly 89% occurring once; the ten biggest clones make up around 4.4%. Germline V gene data show CDR1 as MNHEY and CDR2 as SVGAGI. The CDR3 runs 15 residues. V shed 7 bases, J shed 2 bases, and the junction held 5 bases outside the gene matches. The TCR sequence derives from a human donor in good health. Some clones in this sample may be carry-over from other donors' samples. The specimen sequenced was PBMCs. The chain joins TRBV6-5 to TRBJ2-7; 13 nucleotides match TRBD2. This chain's CDR3 is CASKAGLAGPYEQYF. For the CDR3, the DNA is TGTGCCAGCAAGGCGGGACTAGCGGGACCCTACGAGCAGTACTTC.